The next 15 T cell receptor beta chains were all read from a single sample in a study of blood T cells in healthy people across ages. The authors ran a second PCR of about 6 to 11 cycles using a sample-barcoded 5' primer and a J-beta primer mix. TCRdb re-called the 5' RACE reads through MiXCR, storing one row per CDR3 protein. The table lists approximately 810,000 distinct CDR3 sequences, under 40% of them singletons. Specimen: blood. The receptors derive from a man aged 18-30 years in good health.

This clonotype appeared many times. This chain uses TRBV3-1 with TRBJ2-3; D not resolved. Between the trimmed V and J ends, which lost 0 bases and 6 bases, there was a span of 1 base. Germline CDR1 and CDR2: LGHDT and YNNKEL (reference sequence). The CDR3 covers 11 residues. CDR3 loop: CASSQDDTQYF. In nucleotides, the CDR3 is TGTGCCAGCAGCCAAGATGATACGCAGTATTTT.

In this sample, this clonotype turned up many times. This chain joins TRBV15 and TRBJ2-7, with TRBD1 matching 7 bases. The germline V gene has CDR1 LNHNV and CDR2 YYDKDF (reference sequence). Trimming at V came to 1 base and at J to 1 base, leaving 7 bases not matched to a gene. This CDR3 has 16 residues. This CDR3 is CATSRGVAQGSYEQYF. For the CDR3, the DNA is TGTGCCACCAGCAGAGGGGTGGCACAGGGGTCCTACGAGCAGTACTTC.

The gene calls are TRBV18 and TRBJ1-2; 7 bases agree with TRBD1. V was pared by 6 bases and J by 0 bases, with 7 bases of the junction left unmatched. The CDR3 runs to 15 residues. Germline V gene sequence: CDR1 KGHSH, CDR2 LQKENI. CDR3 sequence: CASSTGTVTNYGYTF. CDR3 coding DNA: TGTGCCAGCTCGACAGGGACAGTCACTAACTATGGCTACACCTTC.

This chain joins TRBV20-1 and TRBJ2-3, with D maybe TRBD2 (5 bases). The CDR3 is made up of 14 amino acids. V lost 5 bases to trimming and J lost 0 bases, with 12 bases between them. The germline V gene has CDR1 DFQATT and CDR2 SNEGSKA (reference sequence). The CDR3 coding sequence is TGCAGTGCTTCCGGACTCCCGAGCACAGATACGCAGTATTTT. It is translated as CSASGLPSTDTQYF.

The chain links TRBV15 to TRBJ1-1; 8 nucleotides match TRBD1. The CDR3 sequence is 18 residues long. The V segment lost 5 bases and the J segment 0 bases; nucleotides outside the gene matches: 14. CDR1 and CDR2 from the germline V gene are LNHNV and YYDKDF (reference sequence). The CDR3 DNA reads as TGTGCCACCAGCTTCCCTCTTGCTCAGGGGGCGGTGAACACTGAAGCTTTCTTT. Its protein is CATSFPLAQGAVNTEAFF.

This clonotype was seen repeatedly, ten times or more. The chain has TRBV12-3 or TRBV12-4 and TRBJ2-1; the match to TRBD2 covers 9 bases. V lost 4 bases, J lost 3 bases, and 13 bases stayed unmatched. The CDR3 runs to 18 residues. The CDR3 here is CASSSRAGGRSLYNEQFF. Written as DNA, the CDR3 is TGTGCCAGCAGTTCCAGGGCGGGGGGGCGTAGTCTCTACAATGAGCAGTTCTTC.

This chain uses TRBV10-3 with TRBJ2-1, with TRBD2 identical over 10 bases. Germline V gene data show CDR1 as ENHRY and CDR2 as SYGVKD. The CDR3 runs 17 residues. Losses at the gene ends were 4 bases for V and 3 bases for J; bases not matched to a gene: 9. CDR3 protein: CAISARASGGNYNEQFF. In nucleotides, the CDR3 is TGTGCCATCAGTGCCCGAGCTAGCGGGGGCAACTACAATGAGCAGTTCTTC.

The chain employs TRBV28 and TRBJ1-2, with 7 bases lining up with TRBD1. This CDR3 has 14 amino acids. CDR1 and CDR2 (germline): MDHEN, SYDVKM. V shed 5 bases, J shed 2 bases, and the junction held 5 bases outside the gene matches. CDR3 in amino acids: CASSVQGENYGYTF. CDR3 bases: TGTGCCAGCAGTGTTCAGGGGGAAAACTATGGCTACACCTTC.

The gene calls are TRBV27 and TRBJ2-1; possibly TRBD1 for D (7 bases). This CDR3 comprises 15 residues. Germline V lookup: CDR1 MNHEY, CDR2 SMNVEV (reference sequence). Deletions cut 3 bases from V and 4 bases from J, with 13 bases between. In nucleotides, the CDR3 is TGTGCCAGCAGTTTTGGGGCAGGGGGGTACAATGAGCAGTTCTTC. Amino acid sequence: CASSFGAGGYNEQFF.

J is TRBJ1-2 and V is TRBV12-3 or TRBV12-4; the D is unclear. This CDR3 has 12 amino acids. V lost 6 bases to trimming and J lost 4 bases, with 9 bases between them. DNA for the CDR3: TGTGCCAGCAGCCAGAACTTCTATGGCTACACCTTC. It yields the protein CASSQNFYGYTF.

Remarks on this clonotype: One end of the junction is discordant with germline, which a read error may explain. CDR3 nucleotide sequence: TGTGCCAGCAGCTACTCCTGGAGGGGGCCCCAAAATTCACCCCCCCACTTT. This translates into CASSYSWRGPQNSPPHF. This chain connects TRBV7-2 to TRBJ1-6; 7 bases agree with TRBD1. The CDR3 has 17 amino acids. Germline-derived CDR1 and CDR2 are SGHTA and FQGNSA.

The chain combines TRBV4-2 with TRBJ2-5; the match to TRBD2 covers 11 bases. Germline-derived CDR1 and CDR2 are LGHNA and YNFKEQ. V gave up 3 bases and J gave up 4 bases; unmatched junction bases: 10. The CDR3 loop spans 17 amino acids. The CDR3 DNA reads as TGTGCCAGCAGCCACCCCGGGACTAGCGGTTGGGGAGAGACCCAGTACTTC. The encoded protein is CASSHPGTSGWGETQYF.

This clonotype was recorded many times. The rearrangement links TRBV29-1 to TRBJ2-7; the match to TRBD1 covers 9 bases. Germline trimming cut 5 bases from V and 3 bases from J; bases unmatched to any gene: 2. Per the germline V gene, CDR1 is SQVTM and CDR2 is ANQGSEA. This CDR3 comprises 12 residues. The chain's CDR3 is CSVPTGGYEQYF. CDR3 sequence (DNA): TGCAGCGTTCCGACAGGGGGCTACGAGCAGTACTTC.

This clonotype was detected only a few times. The rearrangement links TRBV2 to TRBJ1-2; D uncertain. The CDR3 is made up of 15 amino acids. V gave up 3 bases and J gave up 7 bases, with 18 bases separating them. The germline V gene encodes CDR1 SNHLY and CDR2 FYNNEI. CDR3 coding DNA: TGTGCCAGCAGTGAGAGTAAAGGTATAAGGTCTGGCTACACCTTC. It specifies CASSESKGIRSGYTF.

This rearrangement joins TRBV12-3 or TRBV12-4 to TRBJ1-4; D unresolved. This CDR3 contains 15 residues. Between the trimmed V and J ends, which lost 5 bases and 7 bases, there was a span of 17 bases. DNA for the CDR3: TGTGCCAGCAGTCCCTCCGGGGTAGTGAGTGAAAAACTGTTTTTT. Encoded protein: CASSPSGVVSEKLFF.